These 10 T cell receptor beta chains were sequenced from one sample in a study of early T cells in non-severe SARS-CoV-2 infection. TCRdb reprocessed the 5' RACE reads via MiXCR and lists one record per CDR3 protein. The repertoire holds some 57,000 distinct CDR3 sequences, with around 9.7% as singletons. What was sequenced was whole blood. These receptors were collected from an adult who was a healthcare worker with PCR-confirmed SARS-CoV-2 infection or an uninfected control (not recorded which).

This clonotype turned up a few times. This chain connects TRBV30 to TRBJ1-5; D ambiguous. V shed 5 bases and J shed 2 bases, with 10 bases lying between them. The V gene's germline CDR1 is GTSNPN and CDR2 SVGIG (reference sequence). This CDR3 is built from 13 residues. CDR3 sequence: CAWQRNGNQPQHF. The CDR3 DNA is TGTGCCTGGCAGCGGAATGGCAATCAGCCCCAGCATTTT.

J is TRBJ2-2 and V is TRBV15; D might be TRBD2 (6 bases). Trimming removed 0 bases at V and 7 bases at J, with 12 bases between. Germline CDR1 and CDR2: LNHNV and YYDKDF (reference sequence). The CDR3 is 15 residues long. The CDR3 region is CATSRESMGGGELFF. CDR3 DNA: TGTGCCACCAGCAGAGAATCGATGGGAGGCGGGGAGCTGTTTTTT.

This clonotype was found many times. The J gene is TRBJ2-1, the V gene TRBV12-5; no definite D call. The CDR3 extends over 13 amino acids. Per the germline V gene, CDR1 is LGHNT and CDR2 is FRNRAP. Trimming cost V 0 bases and J 8 bases, with 8 bases left between them. CDR3 sequence (DNA): TGTGCTAGTGGTTTGGTAGTCCGCCATGAGCAGTTCTTC. This encodes CASGLVVRHEQFF.

The chain recombines TRBV11-2 with TRBJ1-1; TRBD1 is a possible D gene (5 bases). The CDR3 covers 15 residues. V was shortened by 5 bases and J by 1 base, with 14 bases between the two germline ends. The germline gives CDR1 SGHAT, CDR2 FQNNGV. CDR3 in DNA: TGTGCCAGCAGCCGATCGGACATACCGAACACTGAAGCTTTCTTT. It yields the protein CASSRSDIPNTEAFF.

This clonotype was seen repeatedly, ten times or more. In DNA form, the CDR3 reads TGTGCCAGCAGCTTCTCGGACGAGTCACCCCTCCACTTT. Residues: CASSFSDESPLHF. The chain recombines TRBV7-9 with TRBJ1-6; D remains ambiguous. V gave up 3 bases and J gave up 10 bases, with 10 bases separating them. Germline lookup yields CDR1 SEHNR and CDR2 FQNEAQ (reference sequence). The CDR3 loop spans 13 amino acids.

The sample holds many counts of this clonotype. The chain couples TRBV20-1 to TRBJ2-2; 12 positions agree with TRBD1. The length of the CDR3 is 15 residues. The trim removed 0 bases at V and 8 bases at J, leaving 4 bases unmatched. Germline-derived CDR1 and CDR2 are DFQATT and SNEGSKA (reference sequence). CDR3 region: CSARDGTGGGGELFF. CDR3 coding DNA: TGCAGTGCTAGAGATGGGACAGGGGGCGGAGGGGAGCTGTTTTTT.

This clonotype turned up a few times. For the CDR3, the DNA is TGTGCCAGCAGCTACACCGGGACAGGGGTTTTGAATTCACCCCTCCACTTT. Amino acids: CASSYTGTGVLNSPLHF. This chain links TRBV4-2 with TRBJ1-6; 10 nucleotides match TRBD1. There are 17 residues in the CDR3. With V trimmed by 5 bases and J by 7 bases, 11 bases remained unmatched. The germline V gene has CDR1 LGHNA and CDR2 YNFKEQ.

The table lists this clonotype with many counts. This rearrangement joins TRBV12-3 or TRBV12-4 to TRBJ2-2; no clear D gene. Between the trimmed V and J ends, which lost 5 bases and 1 base, there was a span of 2 bases. The CDR3 extends over 12 amino acids. Written as DNA, the CDR3 is TGTGCCAGCAGTCTGAACACCGGGGAGCTGTTTTTT. Its protein product is CASSLNTGELFF.

This clonotype was observed a few times. The V gene is TRBV11-2, the J gene TRBJ2-7; D unclear. V lost 3 bases to trimming and J lost 0 bases, with 12 bases between them. The CDR3 is made up of 15 amino acids. Germline lookup yields CDR1 SGHAT and CDR2 FQNNGV. CDR3: CASSFPGRSSYEQYF. The CDR3 nucleotides read TGTGCCAGCAGCTTCCCCGGACGGAGCTCCTACGAGCAGTACTTC. The complete variable domain, with remaining parts taken from reference TRBV11-2 and TRBJ2-7, reads EAGVAQSPRYKIIEKRQSVAFWCNPISGHATLYWYQQILGQGPKLLIQFQNNGVVDDSQLPKDRFSAERLKGVDSTLKIQPAKLEDSAVYLCASSFPGRSSYEQYFGPGTRLTVT.

In its sample, this clonotype was seen a few times. The chain couples TRBV30 to TRBJ2-3, with 9 bases aligning to TRBD1. The CDR3 is 15 amino acids. The J segment lost 3 bases and the V segment lost 4 bases, leaving 8 bases of the junction unmatched. The germline CDR1 and CDR2 sequences are GTSNPN and SVGIG (reference sequence). The CDR3 DNA reads TGTGCCTGGATCCCTTACAGGGGGCGGACAGATACGCAGTATTTT. Translated: CAWIPYRGRTDTQYF. Complete variable domain (other parts from reference TRBV30 and TRBJ2-3): SQTIHQWPATLVQPVGSPLSLECTVEGTSNPNLYWYRQAAGRGLQLLFYSVGIGQISSEVPQNLSASRPQDRQFILSSKKLLLSDSGFYLCAWIPYRGRTDTQYFGPGTRLTVL.